This T cell receptor (beta chain) was recovered during a study of T cells in Graves' hyperthyroidism and ophthalmopathy. Looked up from germline, CDR1 is DFQATT and CDR2 is SNEGSKA (reference sequence). The CDR3 totals 14 residues. Trimming took 6 bases from V and 4 from J, leaving 13 bases between them. TCR beta CDR3 regions were amplified from RNA transcripts. The TCR CDR3 was amplified in a first-round RT-PCR using the HTBI primer set. Via MiXCR, TCRdb re-called the multiplex PCR reads, giving one row per CDR3 protein. The sample includes a few hundred thousand distinct CDR3 sequences, roughly 18% of them seen just once. An approximately 10 ml volume of fresh peripheral blood provided the PBMCs.

What was sequenced was blood. V is TRBV20-1 and J is TRBJ2-6; D possibly corresponds to TRBD1 (6 bases). The sequence was collected from a woman aged 45-60 years with Graves' hyperthyroidism. The CDR3 sequence is CSAVTGTGANVLTF. The CDR3 bases are TGCAGTGCGGTCACAGGGACAGGGGCCAACGTCCTGACTTTC.